The source of this T cell receptor beta chain is a study of blood T cell repertoires in COVID-19. Study-level background: PBMCs, B-cell-depleted T cells, or T cells provided the cDNA or gDNA that made up the material.

The CDR3 covers 14 residues. Germline lookup yields CDR1 SGHRS and CDR2 YFSETQ. V lost 4 bases and J lost 3, with 12 bases in between. Some clones are missing from TCRdb's copy, which holds only in-frame ones; the method was immunoSEQ multiplex PCR. This table holds some 53,000 clones, approximately 90% found once. V is TRBV5-1 and J is TRBJ2-3; the D gene is possibly TRBD2 (6 bases). The clonotype was recovered from a man between 65 and 79 years old with acute or convalescent COVID-19. Material for sequencing was peripheral blood. The CDR3 DNA reads as TGCGCCAGCAGCCCCCGACTAGATACAGATACGCAGTATTTT. Residues: CASSPRLDTDTQYF.